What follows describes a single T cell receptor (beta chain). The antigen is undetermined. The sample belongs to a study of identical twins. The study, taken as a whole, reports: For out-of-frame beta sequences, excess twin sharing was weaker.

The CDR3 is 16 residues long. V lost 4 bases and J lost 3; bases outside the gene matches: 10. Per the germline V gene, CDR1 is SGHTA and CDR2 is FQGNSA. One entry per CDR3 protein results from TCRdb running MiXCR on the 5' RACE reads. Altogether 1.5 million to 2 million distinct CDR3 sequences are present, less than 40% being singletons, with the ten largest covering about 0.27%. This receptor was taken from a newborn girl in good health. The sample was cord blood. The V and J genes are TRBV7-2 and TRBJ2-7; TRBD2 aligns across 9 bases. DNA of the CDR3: TGTGCCAGCAGCTGGCTAGCGGGACGAATTAACTACGAGCAGTACTTC. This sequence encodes CASSWLAGRINYEQYF.